A single sample gave rise to the 18 T cell receptor beta chains below, sequenced in a study of cytomegalovirus exposure and HLA in healthy donors. Some clones are missing from TCRdb's copy, which holds only in-frame ones; the method was immunoSEQ multiplex PCR. The sample includes fewer than 100,000 clones, roughly 91% of them seen just once. Sequencing was performed on PBMCs. These receptors came from a man aged 25 to 40 in good health and CMV-seronegative.

The V gene is TRBV15, the J gene TRBJ1-1; 9 bases are shared with TRBD1. The length of the CDR3 is 15 residues. Germline CDR1 LNHNV, CDR2 YYDKDF (reference sequence). Trimming cost V 0 bases and J 4 bases; bases outside gene matches: 3. The CDR3 is CATSRDLTGGTEAFF. The CDR3 DNA sequence: TGTGCCACCAGCAGAGACCTGACAGGGGGCACTGAAGCTTTCTTT.

V and J are TRBV6-1 and TRBJ1-1, with unresolved D. Germline CDR1 reads MNHNS; CDR2 reads SASEGT. This CDR3 region has 14 residues. Trimming removed 7 bases from V and 1 base from J, with 13 bases in between. CDR3: CASTPGSGNTEAFF. The CDR3 DNA reads TGTGCCAGCACCCCAGGTTCCGGGAACACTGAAGCTTTCTTT.

The J gene is TRBJ2-7, the V gene TRBV6-6; D is perhaps TRBD2 (6 bases). The germline gives CDR1 MNHNY, CDR2 SVGAGI (reference sequence). The V end was cut by 2 bases, the J end by 6 bases, with 14 bases between. This CDR3 is built from 14 residues. CDR3 protein: CASSYGETRVEQYF. DNA of the CDR3: TGTGCCAGCAGTTACGGTGAGACTAGGGTCGAGCAGTACTTC.

The chain uses TRBV28 and TRBJ2-3; 8 nucleotides agree with TRBD2. CDR1 and CDR2 (germline): MDHEN, SYDVKM. V was clipped by 6 bases and J by 0 bases; unmatched bases: 8. This CDR3 contains 16 residues. In DNA form, the CDR3 reads TGTGCCAGCAGCCAAGGTAGCGGGACTAGCACAGATACGCAGTATTTT. Its protein product is CASSQGSGTSTDTQYF.

The chain is built from TRBV19 and TRBJ2-2, with 10 bases aligning to TRBD1. Trimming removed 6 bases from V and 8 bases from J; junction bases left unmatched: 6. Germline lookup yields CDR1 LNHDA and CDR2 SQIVND (reference sequence). The CDR3 length is 14 residues. DNA of the CDR3: TGTGCCAGTAGGGACAGGGGGATAGGAGGGGAGCTGTTTTTT. Translated: CASRDRGIGGELFF.

The chain has TRBV5-1 and TRBJ2-5, with 10 bases identical to TRBD2. Trimming at V came to 4 bases and at J to 4 bases, leaving 7 bases not matched to a gene. CDR1 and CDR2 (germline): SGHRS, YFSETQ. CDR3 length: 15 amino acids. The DNA of the CDR3 is TGCGCCAGCAGCCTACTTACTAGCGGGACAGAGACCCAGTACTTC. Amino acids: CASSLLTSGTETQYF. Drawing the rest from reference TRBV5-1 and TRBJ2-5, the complete variable domain is KAGVTQTPRYLIKTRGQQVTLSCSPISGHRSVSWYQQTPGQGLQFLFEYFSETQRNKGNFPGRFSGRQFSNSRSEMNVSTLELGDSALYLCASSLLTSGTETQYFGPGTRLLVL.

The chain carries TRBV10-3 and TRBJ2-1, with 9 nucleotides matching TRBD1. Germline CDR1 ENHRY, CDR2 SYGVKD. This CDR3 has 15 residues. V gave up 3 bases and J gave up 7 bases; unmatched junction bases: 7. For the CDR3, the DNA is TGTGCCATCAGTGAAGAGGGACAGGGTTGGAATGAGCAGTTCTTC. Encoded protein: CAISEEGQGWNEQFF.

The chain carries TRBV28 and TRBJ2-1, with a weak D call TRBD2 (5 bases). Between the trimmed V and J ends, which lost 4 bases and 5 bases, there was a span of 18 bases. The CDR3 totals 16 residues. Germline assignment: CDR1 MDHEN and CDR2 SYDVKM. The DNA of the CDR3 is TGTGCCAGCAGTTCCCTGGTCAGGAAACTAGACAATGAGCAGTTCTTC. Encoded protein: CASSSLVRKLDNEQFF.

This chain links TRBV6-1 with TRBJ2-3, with D possibly matching TRBD2 (7 bases). The ends were cut back, 7 bases at V and 5 bases at J, with 13 bases in the middle. CDR3 length: 13 residues. Germline V gives CDR1 MNHNS, CDR2 SASEGT. As DNA, the CDR3 is TGTGCCAGCAAGGGCGGGGGACAAGATACGCAGTATTTT. Protein sequence: CASKGGGQDTQYF.

J is TRBJ2-3 and V is TRBV5-1; 9 nucleotides match TRBD2. With V trimmed by 4 bases and J by 0 bases, 9 bases remained unmatched. The CDR3 is 17 amino acids. In germline, CDR1 is SGHRS, CDR2 YFSETQ. This CDR3 is CASSPQLAGTSTDTQYF. The CDR3 coding sequence is TGCGCCAGCAGCCCCCAGCTAGCGGGAACTAGCACAGATACGCAGTATTTT.

The CDR3 spells CASSPGGNSPLHF. CDR3 bases: TGTGCCAGTAGCCCTGGAGGGAATTCACCCCTCCACTTT. The rearrangement joins TRBV19 to TRBJ1-6; D gene ambiguous. Trimming removed 6 bases at V and 7 bases at J, with 10 bases between. The V gene's germline CDR1 is LNHDA and CDR2 SQIVND (reference sequence). This CDR3 comprises 13 residues. The variable domain in full, with the rest retrieved from reference TRBV19 and TRBJ1-6, is DGGITQSPKYLFRKEGQNVTLSCEQNLNHDAMYWYRQDPGQGLRLIYYSQIVNDFQKGDIAEGYSVSREKKESFPLTVTSAQKNPTAFYLCASSPGGNSPLHFGNGTRLTVT.

V is TRBV5-5 and J is TRBJ2-6; 8 nucleotides align to TRBD2. Germline lookup yields CDR1 SGHKS and CDR2 YYEKEE (reference sequence). The CDR3 runs 17 residues. The J segment lost 1 base and the V segment lost 5 bases, leaving 8 bases of the junction unmatched. CDR3 region: CASRPGLEFSGANVLTF. CDR3 in DNA: TGTGCCAGCAGGCCGGGACTAGAGTTTTCTGGGGCCAACGTCCTGACTTTC.

This clone was observed a single time. The V and J genes are TRBV5-1 and TRBJ1-1; D is possibly TRBD1 (5 bases). Trimming shortened V by 0 bases and J by 1 base, and 13 bases separated the two germline ends. CDR3 size: 16 residues. Germline loops: CDR1 SGHRS, CDR2 YFSETQ. The chain's CDR3 is CASSLVGSGGNTEAFF. CDR3 nucleotides: TGCGCCAGCAGCTTGGTTGGTTCGGGGGGGAACACTGAAGCTTTCTTT.

The V gene is TRBV5-8, the J gene TRBJ1-6; the D is unclear. Trimming removed 0 bases at V and 12 bases at J, with 4 bases between. The CDR3 has 11 residues. Per the germline V gene, CDR1 is SGHTS and CDR2 is YDEGEE. The CDR3 spells CASSLALPLHF. CDR3 DNA: TGTGCCAGCAGCTTGGCCTTACCCCTCCACTTT.

The chain employs TRBV30 and TRBJ1-2; D is perhaps TRBD1 (5 bases). The V end lost 2 bases, the J end lost 6 bases, and 16 bases lay between the germline ends. The CDR3 length is 14 residues. Germline V gene sequence: CDR1 GTSNPN, CDR2 SVGIG (reference sequence). DNA for the CDR3: TGTGCCTGGAGTCCAAGTACTTTAGGGGATGGCTACACCTTC. This codes for CAWSPSTLGDGYTF. Full variable domain (remainder filled in from reference TRBV30 and TRBJ1-2): SQTIHQWPATLVQPVGSPLSLECTVEGTSNPNLYWYRQAAGRGLQLLFYSVGIGQISSEVPQNLSASRPQDRQFILSSKKLLLSDSGFYLCAWSPSTLGDGYTFGSGTRLTVV.

CDR3 sequence: CASSYRDRAPDTQYF. The CDR3 region has the DNA TGTGCCAGCAGTTACCGGGACAGGGCCCCAGATACGCAGTATTTT. This chain links TRBV6-6 with TRBJ2-3, with 9 bases matching TRBD1. The CDR3 length is 15 residues. The ends lost 2 bases at V and 4 bases at J; junction bases unmatched: 4. The V gene's germline CDR1 is MNHNY and CDR2 SVGAGI (reference sequence).

The chain employs TRBV11-2 and TRBJ2-5; TRBD2 agrees at 8 bases. Germline lookup yields CDR1 SGHAT and CDR2 FQNNGV. The V and J ends lost 1 base and 5 bases, in that order; junction bases with no gene match: 6. The length of the CDR3 is 15 residues. CDR3 protein: CASSLGGSGAETQYF. The CDR3 DNA reads TGTGCCAGCAGCTTAGGCGGTAGCGGGGCGGAGACCCAGTACTTC.

V gene TRBV25-1 combines with J gene TRBJ2-1; the match to TRBD1 covers 9 bases. Germline-derived CDR1 and CDR2 are MGHDK and SYGVNS. V trimming: 0 bases; J trimming: 9 bases; junction bases outside the gene matches: 9. The length of the CDR3 is 16 residues. CDR3 sequence reads: CASSEYRPGQGFEQFF. The CDR3 DNA reads TGTGCCAGCAGTGAATATAGACCGGGACAGGGTTTTGAGCAGTTCTTC. The whole variable domain, filled in from reference TRBV25-1 and TRBJ2-1, reads EADIYQTPRYLVIGTGKKITLECSQTMGHDKMYWYQQDPGMELHLIHYSYGVNSTEKGDLSSESTVSRIRTEHFPLTLESARPSHTSQYLCASSEYRPGQGFEQFFGPGTRLTVL.